These 11 T cell receptor beta chains were sequenced from one sample in a study of blood T cells in healthy people across ages. A second PCR of about 7 to 12 cycles used a sample-barcoded 5' primer and a J-beta primer mix. TCRdb reanalysed the 5' RACE reads using MiXCR and keeps one entry per CDR3 protein. Among 2 million or so distinct CDR3 sequences listed, just under 50% were seen once. Sequenced sample: blood. The receptors shown here come from a woman aged 40 to 55 in good health.

This clonotype was recorded only once. V is TRBV11-3 and J is TRBJ2-5; 9 bases align to TRBD2. The J call is doubtful: the DNA matches TRBJ2-1 better. CDR3 length: 14 amino acids. Germline CDR1 SGHNT, CDR2 YENEEA. The CDR3 spells CASSAAGGVETQFF. DNA for the CDR3: TGTGCCAGCAGCGCAGCGGGGGGAGTGGAGACCCAGTTCTTC.

The J gene is TRBJ1-2, the V gene TRBV20-1; perhaps TRBD1 as D (6 bases). Germline V gives CDR1 DFQATT, CDR2 SNEGSKA (reference sequence). This CDR3 has 14 amino acids. V gave up 2 bases and J gave up 4 bases, with 14 bases separating them. The CDR3 DNA sequence: TGCAGTGCTAGATCCGGGCCCAGGGGCTATGGCTACACCTTC. Amino acids: CSARSGPRGYGYTF.

The rearrangement uses TRBV6-5 and TRBJ1-1, with D hard to call. Per germline, CDR1 MNHEY and CDR2 SVGAGI. V lost 2 bases to trimming and J lost 5 bases, with 24 bases between them. The CDR3 has 18 amino acids. CDR3 loop: CASSYPYGVRKSRTEAFF. The CDR3, as DNA: TGTGCCAGCAGTTACCCCTACGGGGTACGAAAGTCGAGAACTGAAGCTTTCTTT.

The V gene is TRBV4-3, the J gene TRBJ2-7; D gene unclear. Per germline, CDR1 LGHNA and CDR2 YSLEER. This CDR3 has 14 residues. V dropped 1 base and J dropped 3 bases, with 10 bases sitting between them. CDR3 residues: CASSQGQANYEQYF. CDR3 coding DNA: TGCGCCAGCAGCCAAGGGCAGGCGAACTACGAGCAGTACTTC.

The V and J genes are TRBV20-1 and TRBJ2-7; the match to TRBD2 covers 16 bases. The end of the DNA fits TRBJ2-5 better, so the J call may be wrong. Germline CDR1 reads DFQATT; CDR2 reads SNEGSKA (reference sequence). This CDR3 comprises 17 residues. CDR3 sequence (DNA): TGCAGTGCCCCCGGGACTAGCGGGGGGGCCCATCGGGAGACCCAGTACTTC. Encoded protein: CSAPGTSGGAHRETQYF.

This clonotype was observed a handful of times. In DNA form, the CDR3 reads TGCGCCAGCAGCCAAAGACAGGGCAATGAGCAGTTCTTC. This translates into CASSQRQGNEQFF. The chain employs TRBV4-1 and TRBJ2-1; 7 nucleotides agree with TRBD1. V dropped 2 bases and J dropped 6; count of bases not matched to a gene: 1. Per germline, CDR1 MGHRA and CDR2 YSYEKL. The CDR3 has 13 residues.

This sequence joins TRBV12-3 or TRBV12-4 and TRBJ2-1; D ambiguous. V dropped 1 base and J dropped 7 bases, with 11 bases sitting between them. This CDR3 region has 14 residues. The CDR3 here is CASSLDLSLNEQFF. DNA of the CDR3: TGTGCCAGCAGTTTAGATTTGTCTTTGAATGAGCAGTTCTTC.

The rearrangement links TRBV7-9 to TRBJ2-1, with 10 bases matching TRBD1. V dropped 7 bases and J dropped 9; count of bases not matched to a gene: 12. The CDR3 spans 15 residues. The germline V gene has CDR1 SEHNR and CDR2 FQNEAQ (reference sequence). CDR3 in DNA: TGTGCCAGCACCCTTAAGGGACAGGGGATCGGTGAGCAGTTCTTC. Encoded protein: CASTLKGQGIGEQFF.

This chain connects TRBV4-3 to TRBJ1-4, with D perhaps TRBD1 (6 bases). CDR1 is LGHNA and CDR2 is YSLEER in the germline V gene. This CDR3 has 14 amino acids. V lost 0 bases, J lost 8 bases, and 10 bases lay in between. The CDR3 nucleotides are TGCGCCAGCAGCCAAGATGCCAGGGGAGAAAAACTGTTTTTT. Translating it yields CASSQDARGEKLFF.

V is TRBV5-5 and J is TRBJ2-1; no definite D call. Germline CDR1 SGHKS, CDR2 YYEKEE (reference sequence). This CDR3 contains 14 residues. V was trimmed by 0 bases and J by 8 bases, leaving 12 bases between them. CDR3 sequence reads: CASSLAPSLYEQFF. The CDR3 DNA reads TGTGCCAGCAGCTTGGCCCCGAGCCTGTATGAGCAGTTCTTC.

V and J are TRBV27 and TRBJ2-5, with TRBD2 identical over 9 bases. Trimming took 2 bases from V and 3 from J; bases not matched to a gene: 4. Germline V CDR1 and CDR2: MNHEY, SMNVEV (reference sequence). The CDR3 is 15 residues long. CDR3 bases: TGTGCCAGCAGTTTAGTTGCGGGGGGGAAAGAGACCCAGTACTTC. Amino acid sequence: CASSLVAGGKETQYF.